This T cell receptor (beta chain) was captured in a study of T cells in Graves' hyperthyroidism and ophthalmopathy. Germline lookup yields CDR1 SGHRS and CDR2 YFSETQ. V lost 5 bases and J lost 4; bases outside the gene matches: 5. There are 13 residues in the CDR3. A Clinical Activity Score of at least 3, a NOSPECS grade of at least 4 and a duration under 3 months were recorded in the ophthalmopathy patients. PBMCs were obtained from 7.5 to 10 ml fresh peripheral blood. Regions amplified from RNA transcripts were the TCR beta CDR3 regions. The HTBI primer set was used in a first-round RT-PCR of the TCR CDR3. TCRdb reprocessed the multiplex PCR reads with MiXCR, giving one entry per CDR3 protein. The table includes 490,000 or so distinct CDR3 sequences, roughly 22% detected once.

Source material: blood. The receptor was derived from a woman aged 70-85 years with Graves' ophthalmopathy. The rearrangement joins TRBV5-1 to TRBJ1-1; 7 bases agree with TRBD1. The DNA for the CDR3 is TGCGCCAGCAGGCGACAGGGACGCACTGAAGCTTTCTTT. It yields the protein CASRRQGRTEAFF. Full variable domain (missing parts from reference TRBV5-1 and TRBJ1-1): KAGVTQTPRYLIKTRGQQVTLSCSPISGHRSVSWYQQTPGQGLQFLFEYFSETQRNKGNFPGRFSGRQFSNSRSEMNVSTLELGDSALYLCASRRQGRTEAFFGQGTRLTVV.